Sequencing of this TCR beta chain was carried out in a study of cytotoxic CD8 clonotypes in ibrutinib-treated CLL. Some clones are missing from TCRdb's copy, which holds only in-frame ones; the method was immunoSEQ multiplex PCR. The data show 50,000 to 70,000 clones, with roughly 54% seen just once and approximately 24% held by the top ten. In this sample, this clone turned up a few times. This TCR derives from a human donor with chronic lymphocytic leukemia. Source: PBMCs, taken at disease progression, from a patient treated with ibrutinib.

Here the CDR3 reads CASGGGLGEKLFF. In nucleotides, the CDR3 is TGTGCCAGCGGGGGGGGCTTGGGTGAAAAACTGTTTTTT. The chain joins TRBV2 to TRBJ1-4; a possible D gene is TRBD1 (6 bases). This CDR3 comprises 13 residues. CDR1 is SNHLY, CDR2 FYNNEI, per germline. Between the trimmed V and J ends, which lost 8 bases and 7 bases, there was a span of 14 bases.